The 21 T cell receptor beta chains listed next were all sequenced from one sample in a study of CD8+ T cells in alopecia areata. The treatment here: oral pan-JAK inhibitor, 5-10 mg twice daily. cDNA reverse transcribed from extracted RNA served as the sequencing template. Clones were read by immunoSEQ multiplex PCR, and TCRdb kept only the in-frame ones, dropping some. The table has some 170,000 clones, about 54% seen once. Source: CD4+ T cells sorted from blood, taken at approximately week 60, from a patient treated with tofacitinib. These receptors came from a human donor with alopecia areata.

The chain is built from TRBV9 and TRBJ2-3; D ambiguous. Germline CDR1 and CDR2: SGDLS and YYNGEE. The CDR3 has 13 amino acids. Deletions cut 3 bases from V and 5 bases from J, with 10 bases between. The CDR3 DNA reads as TGTGCCAGCAGCGGACACGGCATAGATACGCAGTATTTT. Translated: CASSGHGIDTQYF.

The rearrangement uses TRBV10-3 and TRBJ1-2; D call uncertain. V lost 3 bases and J 0 bases, leaving 5 bases between the germline ends. CDR1 is ENHRY and CDR2 is SYGVKD in the germline V gene. CDR3 length: 13 residues. The CDR3 region is CAISDSANYGYTF. The CDR3 DNA reads as TGTGCCATCAGTGACAGTGCTAACTATGGCTACACCTTC.

This clone turned up a few times. This chain joins TRBV29-1 and TRBJ2-7; D not certain. The CDR3 has 14 amino acids. V gave up 5 bases and J gave up 2 bases, with 16 bases separating them. Germline CDR1 and CDR2: SQVTM and ANQGSEA. This CDR3 reads CSVLQQRKTYEQYF. CDR3 DNA: TGCAGCGTTCTTCAGCAGCGAAAGACCTACGAGCAGTACTTC.

The gene calls are TRBV4-2 and TRBJ1-2; 8 bases are shared with TRBD1. Trimming took 1 base from V and 4 from J; bases not matched to a gene: 5. The germline V gene has CDR1 LGHNA and CDR2 YNFKEQ. This CDR3 is 15 amino acids long. The CDR3 bases are TGTGCCAGCAGCCAAGGCCAGGGGGCGGTCTATGGCTACACCTTC. It yields the protein CASSQGQGAVYGYTF.

This clone was counted a single time. The V and J genes are TRBV4-1 and TRBJ1-1; D not certain. V lost 1 base and J lost 3, with 12 bases in between. CDR1 and CDR2 from the germline V gene are MGHRA and YSYEKL. The CDR3 is made up of 15 amino acids. The CDR3 sequence: CASSQVPTRDTEAFF. As DNA, the CDR3 is TGCGCCAGCAGCCAAGTGCCAACGAGGGACACTGAAGCTTTCTTT.

This clone appeared a single time. J is TRBJ2-3 and V is TRBV11-2; D call uncertain. This CDR3 region has 16 residues. Germline V gene sequence: CDR1 SGHAT, CDR2 FQNNGV. Trimming removed 3 bases at V and 0 bases at J, with 13 bases between. CDR3 in amino acids: CASSLNEGPSTDTQYF. The CDR3, as DNA: TGTGCCAGCAGCTTGAACGAAGGGCCGAGCACAGATACGCAGTATTTT.

The chain joins TRBV4-3 to TRBJ2-6; 7 positions match TRBD1. This CDR3 spans 16 amino acids. V was clipped by 4 bases and J by 0 bases; unmatched bases: 3. The germline CDR1 and CDR2 sequences are LGHNA and YSLEER. The CDR3 loop is CASSPTGASGANVLTF. For the CDR3, the DNA is TGCGCCAGCAGCCCAACAGGGGCCTCTGGGGCCAACGTCCTGACTTTC.

This clone was observed once. The chain is built from TRBV7-9 and TRBJ1-5; tentative D call: TRBD1 (5 bases). V lost 3 bases and J 6 bases, leaving 12 bases between the germline ends. CDR3 length: 14 amino acids. Germline loops: CDR1 SEHNR, CDR2 FQNEAQ (reference sequence). CDR3 residues: CASSFGMGVQPQHF. DNA for the CDR3: TGTGCCAGCAGCTTCGGTATGGGGGTTCAGCCCCAGCATTTT.

The V call is TRBV30, the J call TRBJ2-1, with D possibly matching TRBD2 (5 bases). The CDR3 consists of 14 residues. Germline CDR1 GTSNPN, CDR2 SVGIG (reference sequence). With 3 bases removed from V and 6 bases from J, the gap between germline ends came to 15 bases. CDR3 in amino acids: CAWSGLAYGNEQFF. The CDR3 region has the DNA TGTGCCTGGAGCGGGCTAGCCTACGGCAATGAGCAGTTCTTC.

The rearrangement uses TRBV5-1 and TRBJ2-2; D unresolved. Germline V gives CDR1 SGHRS, CDR2 YFSETQ. The CDR3 covers 14 residues. V was shortened by 9 bases and J by 4 bases, with 16 bases between the two germline ends. Here the CDR3 reads CATQTAVGTGELFF. CDR3 nucleotide sequence: TGCGCCACCCAGACTGCCGTCGGCACCGGGGAGCTGTTTTTT.

The chain couples TRBV30 to TRBJ2-3; D unclear. CDR3 length: 11 amino acids. CDR1 is GTSNPN and CDR2 is SVGIG in the germline V gene (reference sequence). The V gene lost 6 bases and the J gene lost 2 bases, with 6 bases spanning the gap. CDR3 sequence (DNA): TGTGCCTGCTTTTCCACAGATACGCAGTATTTT. Encoded protein: CACFSTDTQYF.

The chain is built from TRBV7-2 and TRBJ2-5, with D possibly being TRBD1 (5 bases). Trimming removed 6 bases at V and 1 base at J, with 12 bases between. CDR3 length: 14 residues. Germline CDR1 reads SGHTA; CDR2 reads FQGNSA. In DNA, the CDR3 is TGTGCCAGCAGTTCCCGACAGATCCAAGAGACCCAGTACTTC. It is translated as CASSSRQIQETQYF.

This chain uses TRBV5-1 with TRBJ2-7; D is ambiguous. CDR3 length: 15 residues. Trimming removed 0 bases from V and 6 bases from J, with 16 bases in between. Germline V lookup: CDR1 SGHRS, CDR2 YFSETQ. The CDR3 protein is CASSLESSFRSEQYF. The CDR3 DNA reads as TGCGCCAGCAGCTTGGAGAGTTCATTTCGGTCCGAGCAGTACTTC.

The rearrangement links TRBV29-1 to TRBJ2-7; unclear D gene. V was shortened by 5 bases and J by 2 bases, with 7 bases between the two germline ends. Germline loops: CDR1 SQVTM, CDR2 ANQGSEA. The CDR3 totals 11 residues. The CDR3 sequence: CSVSIAYEQYF. The CDR3 nucleotides read TGCAGCGTTTCGATTGCCTACGAGCAGTACTTC.

V gene TRBV15 combines with J gene TRBJ2-7; D uncertain. Deletions cut 8 bases from V and 0 bases from J, with 14 bases between. Germline assignment: CDR1 LNHNV and CDR2 YYDKDF (reference sequence). The CDR3 contains 14 residues. The CDR3 DNA reads as TGTGCCACCTCTTACCGAGAGTTCTCCTACGAGCAGTACTTC. Translated: CATSYREFSYEQYF.

This clone was recorded a few times. The chain employs TRBV30 and TRBJ1-2; D is possibly TRBD1 (5 bases). With 3 bases removed from V and 6 bases from J, the gap between germline ends came to 14 bases. Germline V gene lookup returns CDR1 GTSNPN and CDR2 SVGIG (reference sequence). This CDR3 spans 13 amino acids. CDR3 coding DNA: TGTGCCTGGAGCGAGGGGAGGGGTGATGGCTACACCTTC. Translating it yields CAWSEGRGDGYTF.

The V gene is TRBV5-4, the J gene TRBJ2-7; D is perhaps TRBD2 (5 bases). CDR3 size: 13 residues. Trimming left V 7 bases short and J 4 bases short, with 15 bases between. Germline CDR1 reads SGHNT; CDR2 reads YYREEE (reference sequence). CDR3 residues: CASSAGTEYEQYF. The CDR3 nucleotides read TGTGCCAGCTCCGCGGGCACTGAGTACGAGCAGTACTTC.

The genes are TRBV23-1 and TRBJ1-2; unclear D gene. TRBV23-1 is marked as an open reading frame, function uncertain. The CDR3 loop spans 14 amino acids. Deletions cut 4 bases from V and 4 bases from J, with 13 bases between. The CDR3 is CASSPAGRCYGYTF. CDR3 coding DNA: TGCGCCAGCAGTCCGGCAGGCCGCTGCTATGGCTACACCTTC.

This CDR3 is CAWTEKNTYNEQFF. CDR3 in DNA: TGTGCCTGGACGGAGAAGAACACCTACAATGAGCAGTTCTTC. This sequence joins TRBV30 and TRBJ2-1; D gene ambiguous. Germline CDR1 and CDR2: GTSNPN and SVGIG (reference sequence). The CDR3 spans 14 residues. The ends were cut back, 4 bases at V and 2 bases at J, with 12 bases in the middle. The full variable domain, in which reference TRBV30 and TRBJ2-1 provide the parts outside the CDR3, is SQTIHQWPATLVQPVGSPLSLECTVEGTSNPNLYWYRQAAGRGLQLLFYSVGIGQISSEVPQNLSASRPQDRQFILSSKKLLLSDSGFYLCAWTEKNTYNEQFFGPGTRLTVL.

This clone was observed a handful of times. For the CDR3, the DNA is TGTGCCAGCTCACCACCTGTTGGTCCCCAGGCCAAAAACATTCAGTACTTC. Amino acids: CASSPPVGPQAKNIQYF. V usage is TRBV18 and J usage is TRBJ2-4; D ambiguous. Germline CDR1 reads KGHSH; CDR2 reads LQKENI. The ends were cut back, 0 bases at V and 1 base at J, with 13 bases in the middle. This CDR3 is 17 amino acids long.

This clone was seen a handful of times. This chain joins TRBV18 and TRBJ2-3; no clear D gene. CDR1 KGHSH and CDR2 LQKENI come from the germline V gene. The CDR3 loop spans 15 amino acids. Trimming left V 0 bases short and J 1 base short, with 8 bases between. CDR3 protein: CASSPPRTRTDTQYF. CDR3 bases: TGTGCCAGCTCACCACCGAGGACCCGCACAGATACGCAGTATTTT. Variable domain in full (rest from reference TRBV18 and TRBJ2-3): NAGVMQNPRHLVRRRGQEARLRCSPMKGHSHVYWYRQLPEEGLKFMVYLQKENIIDESGMPKERFSAEFPKEGPSILRIQQVVRGDSAAYFCASSPPRTRTDTQYFGPGTRLTVL.